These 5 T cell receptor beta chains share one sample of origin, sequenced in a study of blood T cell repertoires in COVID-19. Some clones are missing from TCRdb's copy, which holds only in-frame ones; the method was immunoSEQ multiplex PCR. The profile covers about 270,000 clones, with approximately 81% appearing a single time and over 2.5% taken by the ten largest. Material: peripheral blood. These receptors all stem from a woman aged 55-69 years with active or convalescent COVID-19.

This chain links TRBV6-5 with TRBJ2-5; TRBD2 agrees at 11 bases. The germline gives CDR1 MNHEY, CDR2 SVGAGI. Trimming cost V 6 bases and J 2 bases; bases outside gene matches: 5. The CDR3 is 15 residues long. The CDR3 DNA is TGTGCCAGCAGGCCGGGACTAGCGGAACAAGAGACCCAGTACTTC. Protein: CASRPGLAEQETQYF.

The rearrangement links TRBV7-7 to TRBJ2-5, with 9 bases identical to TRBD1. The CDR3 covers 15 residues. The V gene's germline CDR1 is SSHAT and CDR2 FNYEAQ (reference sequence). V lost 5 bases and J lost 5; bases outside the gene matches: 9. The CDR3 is CASSQYRGLGETQYF. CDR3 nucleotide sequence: TGTGCCAGCAGCCAGTACAGGGGGCTAGGGGAGACCCAGTACTTC.

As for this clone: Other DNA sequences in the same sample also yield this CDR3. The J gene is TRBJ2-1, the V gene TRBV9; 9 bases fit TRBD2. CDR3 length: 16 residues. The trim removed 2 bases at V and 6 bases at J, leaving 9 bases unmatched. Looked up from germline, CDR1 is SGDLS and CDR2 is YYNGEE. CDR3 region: CASSVLAGGLLNEQFF. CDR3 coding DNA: TGTGCCAGCAGCGTTTTGGCGGGGGGGCTTCTCAATGAGCAGTTCTTC.

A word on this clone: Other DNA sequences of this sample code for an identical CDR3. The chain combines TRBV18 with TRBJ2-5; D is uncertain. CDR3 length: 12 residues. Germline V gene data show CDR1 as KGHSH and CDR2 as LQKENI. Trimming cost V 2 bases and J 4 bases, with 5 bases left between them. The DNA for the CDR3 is TGTGCCAGCTCACCATCCCGAGAGACCCAGTACTTC. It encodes CASSPSRETQYF.

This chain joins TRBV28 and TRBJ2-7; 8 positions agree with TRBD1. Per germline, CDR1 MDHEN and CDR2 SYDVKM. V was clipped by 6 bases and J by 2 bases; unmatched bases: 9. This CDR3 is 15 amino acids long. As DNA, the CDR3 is TGTGCCAGCAGCACAGGGGGAGGTTGGGCCTACGAGCAGTACTTC. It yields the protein CASSTGGGWAYEQYF.